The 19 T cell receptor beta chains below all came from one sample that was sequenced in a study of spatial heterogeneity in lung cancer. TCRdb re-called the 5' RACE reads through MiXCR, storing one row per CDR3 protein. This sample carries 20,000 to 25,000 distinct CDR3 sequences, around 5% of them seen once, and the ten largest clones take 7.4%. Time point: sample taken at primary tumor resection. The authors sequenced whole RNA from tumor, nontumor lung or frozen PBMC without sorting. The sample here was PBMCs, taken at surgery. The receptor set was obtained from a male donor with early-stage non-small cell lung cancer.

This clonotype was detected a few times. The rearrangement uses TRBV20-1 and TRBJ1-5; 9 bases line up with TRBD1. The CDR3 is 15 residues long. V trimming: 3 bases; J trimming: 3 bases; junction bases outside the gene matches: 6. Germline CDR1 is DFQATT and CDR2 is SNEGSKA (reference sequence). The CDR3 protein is CSARGGQGHNQPQHF. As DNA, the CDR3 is TGCAGTGCTAGGGGGGGACAGGGCCACAATCAGCCCCAGCATTTT.

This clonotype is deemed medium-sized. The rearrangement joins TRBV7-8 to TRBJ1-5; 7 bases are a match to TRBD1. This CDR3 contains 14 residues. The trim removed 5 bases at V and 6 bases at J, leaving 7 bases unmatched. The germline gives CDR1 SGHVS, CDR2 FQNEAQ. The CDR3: CASSPQGSGQPQHF. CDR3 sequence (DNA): TGTGCCAGCAGCCCACAGGGGAGCGGTCAGCCCCAGCATTTT. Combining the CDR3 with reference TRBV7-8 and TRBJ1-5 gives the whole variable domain GAGVSQSPRYKVAKRGQDVALRCDPISGHVSLFWYQQALGQGPEFLTYFQNEAQLDKSGLPSDRFFAERPEGSVSTLKIQRTQQEDSAVYLCASSPQGSGQPQHFGDGTRLSIL.

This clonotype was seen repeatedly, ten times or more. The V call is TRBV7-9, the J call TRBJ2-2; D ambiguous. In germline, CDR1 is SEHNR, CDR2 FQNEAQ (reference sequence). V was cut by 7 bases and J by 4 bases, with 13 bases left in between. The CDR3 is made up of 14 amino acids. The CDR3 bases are TGTGCCAGCACTAAAAAAACTCCCACCGGGGAGCTGTTTTTT. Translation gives CASTKKTPTGELFF.

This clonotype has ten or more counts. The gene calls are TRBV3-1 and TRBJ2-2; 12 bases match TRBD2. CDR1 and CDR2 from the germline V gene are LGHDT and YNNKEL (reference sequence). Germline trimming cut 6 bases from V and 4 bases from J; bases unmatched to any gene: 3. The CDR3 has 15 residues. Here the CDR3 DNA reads TGTGCCAGCAGGCGGACTAGCGGGATCACCGGGGAGCTGTTTTTT. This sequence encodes CASRRTSGITGELFF. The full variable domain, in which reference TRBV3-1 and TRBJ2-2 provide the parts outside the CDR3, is DTAVSQTPKYLVTQMGNDKSIKCEQNLGHDTMYWYKQDSKKFLKIMFSYNNKELIINETVPNRFSPKSPDKAHLNLHINSLELGDSAVYFCASRRTSGITGELFFGEGSRLTVL.

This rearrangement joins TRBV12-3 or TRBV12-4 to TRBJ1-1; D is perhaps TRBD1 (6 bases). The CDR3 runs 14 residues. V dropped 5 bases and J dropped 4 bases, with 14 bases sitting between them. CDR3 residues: CASSQRGGGTEAFF. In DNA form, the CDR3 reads TGTGCCAGCAGTCAGCGGGGGGGCGGCACTGAAGCTTTCTTT.

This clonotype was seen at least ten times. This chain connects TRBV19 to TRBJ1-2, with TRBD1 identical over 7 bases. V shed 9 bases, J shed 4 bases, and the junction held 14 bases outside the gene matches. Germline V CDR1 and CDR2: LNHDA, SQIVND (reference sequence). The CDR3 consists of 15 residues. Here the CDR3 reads CASLDGTEAFYGYTF. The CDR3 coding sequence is TGTGCCAGCTTGGATGGGACAGAGGCTTTCTATGGCTACACCTTC.

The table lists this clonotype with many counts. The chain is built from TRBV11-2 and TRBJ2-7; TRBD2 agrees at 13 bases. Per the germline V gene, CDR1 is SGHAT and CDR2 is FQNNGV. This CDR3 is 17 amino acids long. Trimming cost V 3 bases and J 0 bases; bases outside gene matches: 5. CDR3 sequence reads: CASSFRTSGSPSYEQYF. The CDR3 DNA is TGTGCCAGCAGCTTTAGGACTAGCGGGAGCCCCTCCTACGAGCAGTACTTC. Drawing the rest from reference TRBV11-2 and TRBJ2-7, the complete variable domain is EAGVAQSPRYKIIEKRQSVAFWCNPISGHATLYWYQQILGQGPKLLIQFQNNGVVDDSQLPKDRFSAERLKGVDSTLKIQPAKLEDSAVYLCASSFRTSGSPSYEQYFGPGTRLTVT.

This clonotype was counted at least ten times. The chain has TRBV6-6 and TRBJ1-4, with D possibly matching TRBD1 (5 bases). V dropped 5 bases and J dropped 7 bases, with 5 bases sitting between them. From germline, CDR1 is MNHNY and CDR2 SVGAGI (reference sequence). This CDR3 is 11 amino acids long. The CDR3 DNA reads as TGTGCCAGCAGTGGGGCTGAAAAACTGTTTTTT. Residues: CASSGAEKLFF.

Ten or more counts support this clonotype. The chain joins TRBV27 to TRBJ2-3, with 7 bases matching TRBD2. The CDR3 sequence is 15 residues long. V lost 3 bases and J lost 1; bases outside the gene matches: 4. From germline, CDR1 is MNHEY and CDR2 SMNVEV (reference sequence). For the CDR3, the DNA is TGTGCCAGCAGTTTCGGCGGGAGTCGCACAGATACGCAGTATTTT. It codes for CASSFGGSRTDTQYF.

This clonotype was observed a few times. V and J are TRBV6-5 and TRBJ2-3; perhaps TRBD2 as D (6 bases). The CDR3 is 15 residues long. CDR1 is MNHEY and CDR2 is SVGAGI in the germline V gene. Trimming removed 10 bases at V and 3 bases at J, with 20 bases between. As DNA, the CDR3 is TGTGCCACCCATCGGGGAGGCGCGAGGACAGATACGCAGTATTTT. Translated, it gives CATHRGGARTDTQYF.

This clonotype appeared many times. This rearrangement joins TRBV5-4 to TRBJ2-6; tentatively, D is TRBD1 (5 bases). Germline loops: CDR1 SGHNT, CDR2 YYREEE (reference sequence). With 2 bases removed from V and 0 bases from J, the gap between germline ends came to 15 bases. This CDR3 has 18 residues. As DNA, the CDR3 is TGTGCCAGCAGCTTACTCCCAGGGCGATACTCTGGGGCCAACGTCCTGACTTTC. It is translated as CASSLLPGRYSGANVLTF. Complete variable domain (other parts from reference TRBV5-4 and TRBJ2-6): ETGVTQSPTHLIKTRGQQVTLRCSSQSGHNTVSWYQQALGQGPQFIFQYYREEENGRGNFPPRFSGLQFPNYSSELNVNALELDDSALYLCASSLLPGRYSGANVLTFGAGSRLTVL.

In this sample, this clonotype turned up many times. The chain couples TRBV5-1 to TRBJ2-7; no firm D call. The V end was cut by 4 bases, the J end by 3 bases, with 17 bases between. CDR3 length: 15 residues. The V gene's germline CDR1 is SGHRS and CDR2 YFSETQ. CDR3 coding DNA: TGCGCCAGCAGCCACTCCCCAACAACGTACTACGAGCAGTACTTC. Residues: CASSHSPTTYYEQYF. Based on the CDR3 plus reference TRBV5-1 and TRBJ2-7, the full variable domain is KAGVTQTPRYLIKTRGQQVTLSCSPISGHRSVSWYQQTPGQGLQFLFEYFSETQRNKGNFPGRFSGRQFSNSRSEMNVSTLELGDSALYLCASSHSPTTYYEQYFGPGTRLTVT.

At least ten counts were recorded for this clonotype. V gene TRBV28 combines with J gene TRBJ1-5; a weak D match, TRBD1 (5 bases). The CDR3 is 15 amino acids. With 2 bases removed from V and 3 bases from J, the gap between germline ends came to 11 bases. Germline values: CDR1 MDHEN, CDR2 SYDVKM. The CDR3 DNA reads TGTGCCAGCAGTTTACAGGGCCCGTACAATCAGCCCCAGCATTTT. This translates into CASSLQGPYNQPQHF.

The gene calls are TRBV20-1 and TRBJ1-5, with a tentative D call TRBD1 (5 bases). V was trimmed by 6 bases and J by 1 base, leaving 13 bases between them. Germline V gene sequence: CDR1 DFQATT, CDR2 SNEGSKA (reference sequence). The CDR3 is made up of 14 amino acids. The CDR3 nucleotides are TGCAGTGCGTGGGACTCGAGGAGCAATCAGCCCCAGCATTTT. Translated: CSAWDSRSNQPQHF.

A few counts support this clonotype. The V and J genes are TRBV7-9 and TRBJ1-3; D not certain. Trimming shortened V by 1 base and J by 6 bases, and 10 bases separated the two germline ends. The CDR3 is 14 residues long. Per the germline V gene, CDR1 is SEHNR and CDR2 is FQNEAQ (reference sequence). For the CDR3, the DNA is TGTGCCAGCAGCTTAGTCACCGGCGAAAACACCATATATTTT. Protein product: CASSLVTGENTIYF.

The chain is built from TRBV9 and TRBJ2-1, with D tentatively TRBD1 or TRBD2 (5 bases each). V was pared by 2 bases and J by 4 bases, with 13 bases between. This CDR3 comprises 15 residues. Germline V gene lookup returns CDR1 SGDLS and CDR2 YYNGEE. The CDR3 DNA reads TGTGCCAGCAGCGTTCAGGGAGAGCGGTACAATGAGCAGTTCTTC. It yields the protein CASSVQGERYNEQFF.

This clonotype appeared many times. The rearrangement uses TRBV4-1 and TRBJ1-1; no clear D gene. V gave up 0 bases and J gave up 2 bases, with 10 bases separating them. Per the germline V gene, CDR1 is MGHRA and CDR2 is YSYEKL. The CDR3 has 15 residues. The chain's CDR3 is CASSQETWGNTEAFF. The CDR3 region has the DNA TGCGCCAGCAGCCAAGAGACTTGGGGTAACACTGAAGCTTTCTTT.

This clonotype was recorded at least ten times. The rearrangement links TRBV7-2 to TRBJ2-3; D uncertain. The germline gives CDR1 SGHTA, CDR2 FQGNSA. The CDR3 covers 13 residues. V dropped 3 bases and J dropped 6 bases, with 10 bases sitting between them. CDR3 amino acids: CASSLVWRDTQYF. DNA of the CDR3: TGTGCCAGCAGCTTGGTCTGGCGGGATACGCAGTATTTT.

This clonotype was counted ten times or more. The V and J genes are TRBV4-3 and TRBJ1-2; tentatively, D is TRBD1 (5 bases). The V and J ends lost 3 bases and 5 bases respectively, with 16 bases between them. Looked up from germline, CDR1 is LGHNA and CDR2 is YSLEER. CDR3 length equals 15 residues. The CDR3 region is CASSHSGRGGYGYTF. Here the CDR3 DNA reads TGCGCCAGCAGCCACTCGGGACGGGGGGGATATGGCTACACCTTC.